A single sample gave rise to the 2 T cell receptor beta chains below, sequenced in a study of T-cell memory formation after mild COVID-19. MiXCR was run by TCRdb on the 5' RACE reads, yielding one entry per CDR3 protein. The sample includes 110,000 or so distinct CDR3 sequences, roughly 20% of them seen just once. Sequenced: PBMCs or a T cell subset sorted from them (not recorded which). The receptors come from a man younger than 35 who had mild COVID-19 (a few samples of this study predate the infection). Cell type and time point are not known.

This clonotype showed up just a few times. CDR3 protein: CASRSKLGGLNEQYF. In nucleotides, the CDR3 is TGCGCCAGCAGATCGAAACTGGGGGGACTGAACGAGCAGTACTTC. The V and J genes are TRBV4-1 and TRBJ2-7, with D perhaps TRBD2 (6 bases). The CDR3 has 15 amino acids. The V gene lost 6 bases and the J gene lost 5 bases, with 20 bases spanning the gap. CDR1 and CDR2 (germline): MGHRA, YSYEKL.

The CDR3 sequence: CASSEGPGYEQYV. The CDR3 DNA sequence: TGCGCCAGCAGCGAGGGACCCGGGTACGAGCAGTACGTC. The chain has TRBV4-1 and TRBJ2-7; D is tentatively TRBD1 or TRBD2 (5 bases each). This CDR3 region has 13 residues. V lost 5 bases and J 4 bases, leaving 12 bases between the germline ends. Per the germline V gene, CDR1 is MGHRA and CDR2 is YSYEKL.